This entry is about one TCR beta chain. The target antigen is unknown. Profiling relied on immunoSEQ multiplex PCR, and the TCRdb table lists in-frame clones only, not all of them. The table has approximately 22,000 clones, around nine tenths seen once. These data come from a study of blood T cell dynamics during melanoma immunotherapy. Study-level results: Disease-control patients' PBMC repertoires became either more clonal or more diverse at W3.

Time point specified: pre-treatment baseline. Sampling occurred pretreatment (T0) and at week 3 (W3), after cycle one of checkpoint blockade. The sample was blood, taken from a patient treated with checkpoint blockade. This clonotype originated in a human donor with melanoma.

The CDR3 DNA follows: TGTGCCAGCAGCCAAGATTTAACGGTCTACGAGCAGTACTTC. It encodes CASSQDLTVYEQYF. V and J are TRBV4-2 and TRBJ2-7; unclear D gene. Deletions cut 0 bases from V and 3 bases from J, with 9 bases between. This CDR3 has 14 residues. From germline, CDR1 is LGHNA and CDR2 YNFKEQ.